This entry lists 26 T cell receptor beta chains sequenced from one sample in a study of T cell responses to AZD1222 COVID-19 vaccine. Only in-frame clones appear in the TCRdb table, and some are missing; sequencing was by immunoSEQ multiplex PCR. This sample has around 130,000 clones, with approximately 92% found just once. Sample: peripheral blood, taken 28 days after the second dose of the MenACWY control vaccine. These receptors were collected from an adult who received the MenACWY meningococcal vaccine as a control.

V usage is TRBV4-2 and J usage is TRBJ1-1; a possible D gene is TRBD1 (6 bases). Trimming stripped 2 bases from V and 1 base from J, with 11 bases between. Germline CDR1 reads LGHNA; CDR2 reads YNFKEQ. There are 15 residues in the CDR3. The CDR3 coding sequence is TGTGCCAGCAGCCAACCAGGGGACCCGAACACTGAAGCTTTCTTT. Translated: CASSQPGDPNTEAFF.

The chain is built from TRBV5-6 and TRBJ1-4; D gene unclear. Germline V lookup: CDR1 SGHDT, CDR2 YYEEEE. The CDR3 has 9 amino acids. V lost 1 base, J lost 14 bases, and 3 bases lay in between. CDR3 amino acids: CASSLRLFF. The DNA of the CDR3 is TGTGCCAGCAGCTTGCGTCTGTTTTTT.

The chain has TRBV28 and TRBJ2-4; TRBD1 aligns across 7 bases. This CDR3 region has 15 residues. The V gene's germline CDR1 is MDHEN and CDR2 SYDVKM. Unmatched junction bases numbered 9, after V lost 10 bases and J lost 0 bases. The CDR3 bases are TGTGCCACCTCCAGGGGGTATCGAGCCAAAAACATTCAGTACTTC. This encodes CATSRGYRAKNIQYF.

V is TRBV5-1 and J is TRBJ2-5; 7 nucleotides match TRBD2. V lost 3 bases, J lost 4 bases, and 9 bases stayed unmatched. Germline V gene data show CDR1 as SGHRS and CDR2 as YFSETQ. The CDR3 length is 15 residues. The CDR3 here is CASSSSWTRIETQYF. DNA for the CDR3: TGCGCCAGCAGCTCCTCGTGGACTAGAATAGAGACCCAGTACTTC.

The chain employs TRBV14 and TRBJ1-1, with D possibly TRBD1 on 6 matching bases. The CDR3 is 15 amino acids. The V gene lost 4 bases and the J gene lost 5 bases, with 17 bases spanning the gap. Germline-derived CDR1 and CDR2 are SGHDN and FVKESK. CDR3 in DNA: TGTGCCAGCAGCCGTTGGGGGCAGGGCGATACTGAAGCTTTCTTT. Translating gives CASSRWGQGDTEAFF.

This sequence joins TRBV19 and TRBJ1-1; TRBD1 aligns across 7 bases. CDR3 length equals 14 residues. V shed 5 bases, J shed 5 bases, and the junction held 8 bases outside the gene matches. The germline V gene encodes CDR1 LNHDA and CDR2 SQIVND (reference sequence). The CDR3 DNA follows: TGTGCCAGTAGTCGAACAGGGGCGAGGACTGAAGCTTTCTTT. Translating gives CASSRTGARTEAFF.

This chain links TRBV9 with TRBJ2-7; perhaps TRBD2 as D (5 bases). Trimming cost V 0 bases and J 5 bases, with 9 bases left between them. CDR1 and CDR2 (germline): SGDLS, YYNGEE. This CDR3 has 13 residues. CDR3 coding DNA: TGTGCCAGCAGCGTAGCCGGGGAGCACGAGCAGTACTTC. Encoded protein: CASSVAGEHEQYF.

This chain connects TRBV2 to TRBJ2-1, with 15 nucleotides matching TRBD2. J was trimmed by 6 bases and V by 4 bases; bases with no gene match: 1. This CDR3 has 15 residues. In germline, CDR1 is SNHLY, CDR2 FYNNEI. This CDR3 is CASSGTSGRANEQFF. In nucleotides, the CDR3 is TGTGCCAGCAGTGGGACTAGCGGGAGGGCCAATGAGCAGTTCTTC.

This chain uses TRBV18 with TRBJ2-7, with 10 bases identical to TRBD2. Germline trimming cut 4 bases from V and 5 bases from J; bases unmatched to any gene: 5. Germline V CDR1 and CDR2: KGHSH, LQKENI. The CDR3 runs 14 residues. The CDR3 DNA reads TGTGCCAGCTCACGAGCGGGAGGGATCGACGAGCAGTACTTC. Its protein is CASSRAGGIDEQYF.

The J gene is TRBJ1-2, the V gene TRBV6-6; no clear D gene. CDR1 MNHNY and CDR2 SVGAGI come from the germline V gene (reference sequence). The CDR3 sequence is 13 residues long. Deletions cut 10 bases from V and 1 base from J, with 13 bases between. CDR3 bases: TGTGCCACCCTCTCCCGGCATAACTATGGCTACACCTTC. Amino acid sequence: CATLSRHNYGYTF.

The rearrangement links TRBV27 to TRBJ2-1; 7 positions agree with TRBD2. The CDR3 is made up of 14 amino acids. Germline V gives CDR1 MNHEY, CDR2 SMNVEV (reference sequence). V was clipped by 5 bases and J by 8 bases; unmatched bases: 9. The CDR3 sequence: CASSHGLDFYEQFF. As DNA, the CDR3 is TGTGCCAGCAGTCATGGACTAGACTTCTATGAGCAGTTCTTC.

The rearrangement uses TRBV6-2 or TRBV6-3 and TRBJ2-1; D is perhaps TRBD1 (6 bases). With 5 bases removed from V and 7 bases from J, the gap between germline ends came to 12 bases. This CDR3 has 13 residues. From germline, CDR1 is MNHEY and CDR2 SVGEGT. The CDR3 region has the DNA TGTGCCAGCAGTCAACAGGGTTTGAATGAGCAGTTCTTC. Its protein product is CASSQQGLNEQFF.

The rearrangement joins TRBV24-1 to TRBJ2-1, with 8 bases lining up with TRBD1. CDR1 is KGHDR and CDR2 is SFDVKD in the germline V gene. With 7 bases clipped from V and 1 base from J, the junction kept 5 bases outside the gene matches. CDR3 length: 15 amino acids. CDR3 sequence (DNA): TGTGCCACCAGCAACAGGGGGGCTTCCTACAATGAGCAGTTCTTC. This encodes CATSNRGASYNEQFF.

The chain joins TRBV2 to TRBJ1-6; perhaps TRBD1 as D (5 bases). In germline, CDR1 is SNHLY, CDR2 FYNNEI. The germline V and J ends were trimmed by 6 bases and 13 bases, with 22 bases remaining between them. The CDR3 is 15 residues long. Here the CDR3 reads CASSPDTVARSPLHF. For the CDR3, the DNA is TGTGCCAGCAGCCCGGACACAGTGGCCAGATCCCCCCTCCACTTT.

Here the CDR3 reads CASSQASSKLFF. The CDR3 region has the DNA TGCGCCAGCAGCCAAGCGAGCTCCAAACTGTTTTTT. V gene TRBV4-3 combines with J gene TRBJ1-4; no firm D call. Germline CDR1 and CDR2: LGHNA and YSLEER. CDR3 length: 12 residues. The V and J ends lost 1 base and 11 bases respectively, with 8 bases between them.

This sequence joins TRBV9 and TRBJ2-1, with 8 bases fitting TRBD2. Germline V lookup: CDR1 SGDLS, CDR2 YYNGEE. The trim removed 0 bases at V and 4 bases at J, leaving 6 bases unmatched. The CDR3 has 16 amino acids. CDR3 in DNA: TGTGCCAGCAGCGTAGAAGCGGGGGAGACGTACAATGAGCAGTTCTTC. Translation gives CASSVEAGETYNEQFF. Supplemented by reference TRBV9 and TRBJ2-1, the full variable domain reads DSGVTQTPKHLITATGQRVTLRCSPRSGDLSVYWYQQSLDQGLQFLIQYYNGEERAKGNILERFSAQQFPDLHSELNLSSLELGDSALYFCASSVEAGETYNEQFFGPGTRLTVL.

V is TRBV6-2 or TRBV6-3 and J is TRBJ2-5; D gene ambiguous. This CDR3 is 15 amino acids long. CDR1 MNHEY and CDR2 SVGEGT come from the germline V gene. Trimming cost V 1 base and J 1 base, with 10 bases left between them. The CDR3 DNA reads as TGTGCCAGCAGTTACTATAAGCGCCTCCAAGAGACCCAGTACTTC. This codes for CASSYYKRLQETQYF.

The chain combines TRBV9 with TRBJ2-3, with 9 bases lining up with TRBD2. This CDR3 region has 15 residues. Germline-derived CDR1 and CDR2 are SGDLS and YYNGEE. With V trimmed by 0 bases and J by 5 bases, 4 bases remained unmatched. The CDR3 region is CASSVGSGGKDTQYF. CDR3 DNA: TGTGCCAGCAGCGTAGGTAGCGGGGGTAAAGATACGCAGTATTTT.

This chain joins TRBV18 and TRBJ1-1; perhaps TRBD1 as D (5 bases). The CDR3 is made up of 14 amino acids. CDR1 KGHSH and CDR2 LQKENI come from the germline V gene. Trimming shortened V by 3 bases and J by 1 base, and 9 bases separated the two germline ends. The CDR3 region is CASSPPGGNTEAFF. In DNA, the CDR3 is TGTGCCAGCTCACCCCCGGGGGGGAACACTGAAGCTTTCTTT. The full variable domain, its missing parts supplied by reference TRBV18 and TRBJ1-1, is NAGVMQNPRHLVRRRGQEARLRCSPMKGHSHVYWYRQLPEEGLKFMVYLQKENIIDESGMPKERFSAEFPKEGPSILRIQQVVRGDSAAYFCASSPPGGNTEAFFGQGTRLTVV.

CDR3 sequence reads: CASRDRLNTEAFF. In DNA, the CDR3 is TGTGCCAGTAGGGACAGATTGAACACTGAAGCTTTCTTT. The V gene is TRBV19, the J gene TRBJ1-1; a weak D match, TRBD1 (6 bases). The V gene's germline CDR1 is LNHDA and CDR2 SQIVND (reference sequence). Trimming stripped 6 bases from V and 0 bases from J, with 8 bases between. This CDR3 contains 13 residues.

The chain uses TRBV7-2 and TRBJ2-1; 8 nucleotides match TRBD1. CDR1 is SGHTA, CDR2 FQGNSA, per germline. The J segment lost 2 bases and the V segment lost 5 bases, leaving 2 bases of the junction unmatched. The CDR3 consists of 14 residues. The CDR3 sequence is CASSPGQAYNEQFF. CDR3 DNA sequence: TGTGCCAGCAGCCCGGGACAGGCCTACAATGAGCAGTTCTTC.

V gene TRBV2 combines with J gene TRBJ2-3; D might be TRBD2 (6 bases). The CDR3 covers 15 residues. The V end was cut by 6 bases, the J end by 3 bases, with 16 bases between. The germline gives CDR1 SNHLY, CDR2 FYNNEI. The CDR3 DNA sequence: TGTGCCAGCAGGCCCGGGTGGGGGAGGACAGATACGCAGTATTTT. Encoded protein: CASRPGWGRTDTQYF. Variable domain in full (rest from reference TRBV2 and TRBJ2-3): EPEVTQTPSHQVTQMGQEVILRCVPISNHLYFYWYRQILGQKVEFLVSFYNNEISEKSEIFDDQFSVERPDGSNFTLKIRSTKLEDSAMYFCASRPGWGRTDTQYFGPGTRLTVL.

The chain uses TRBV6-5 and TRBJ1-3; no firm D call. V lost 8 bases to trimming and J lost 2 bases, with 13 bases between them. Germline V gives CDR1 MNHEY, CDR2 SVGAGI. CDR3 length: 14 amino acids. The CDR3 bases are TGTGCCAGCTCGAAGGTGGGGACTGGAAACACCATATATTTT. Protein sequence: CASSKVGTGNTIYF.

This chain links TRBV29-1 with TRBJ1-2; D is undetermined. V lost 2 bases and J lost 4, with 11 bases in between. The CDR3 runs 13 residues. CDR1 and CDR2 (germline): SQVTM, ANQGSEA. CDR3 in amino acids: CSVELSQVYGYTF. CDR3 nucleotides: TGCAGCGTTGAATTAAGCCAGGTCTATGGCTACACCTTC.

This chain links TRBV5-4 with TRBJ2-2; the D gene is possibly TRBD2 (6 bases). The CDR3 extends over 16 amino acids. V was clipped by 0 bases and J by 5 bases, with 14 bases between them. The germline gives CDR1 SGHNT, CDR2 YYREEE (reference sequence). CDR3: CASSLGTGGSTGELFF. The CDR3 DNA reads as TGTGCCAGCAGCTTGGGGACTGGGGGGAGTACCGGGGAGCTGTTTTTT.

The chain links TRBV10-2 to TRBJ1-5; no firm D call. CDR1 is WSHSY, CDR2 SAAADI, per germline. The V end lost 2 bases, the J end lost 5 bases, and 10 bases lay between the germline ends. The CDR3 is made up of 14 amino acids. The CDR3 sequence is CASSETGVHQPQHF. CDR3 bases: TGCGCCAGCAGTGAGACTGGGGTACATCAGCCCCAGCATTTT.